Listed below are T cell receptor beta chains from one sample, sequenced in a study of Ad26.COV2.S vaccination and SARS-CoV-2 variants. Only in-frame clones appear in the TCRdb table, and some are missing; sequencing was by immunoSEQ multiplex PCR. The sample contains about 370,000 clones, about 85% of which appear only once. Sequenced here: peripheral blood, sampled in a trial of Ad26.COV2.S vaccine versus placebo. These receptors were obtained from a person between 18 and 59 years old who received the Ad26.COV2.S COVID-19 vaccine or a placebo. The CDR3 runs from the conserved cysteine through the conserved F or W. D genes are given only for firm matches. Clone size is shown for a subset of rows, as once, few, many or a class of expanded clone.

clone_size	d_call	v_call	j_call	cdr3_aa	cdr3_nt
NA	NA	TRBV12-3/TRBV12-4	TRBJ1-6	CASSLPGMALHF	TGTGCCAGCAGTTTACCCGGTATGGCCCTCCACTTT
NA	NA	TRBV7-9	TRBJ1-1	CASGLMNTEAFF	TGTGCCAGTGGCCTCATGAACACTGAAGCTTTCTTT
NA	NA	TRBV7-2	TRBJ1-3	CASSLVGIGSSGNTIYF	TGTGCCAGCAGCTTAGTCGGTATCGGTTCTTCTGGAAACACCATATATTTT
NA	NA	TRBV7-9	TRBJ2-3	CASSLSDTQYF	TGTGCCAGCAGCTTATCCGATACGCAGTATTTT
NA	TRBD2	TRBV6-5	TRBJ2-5	CASSYWGGIETQYF	TGTGCCAGCAGCTACTGGGGGGGGATCGAGACCCAGTACTTC
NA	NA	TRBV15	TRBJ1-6	CATSPLDSPLHF	TGTGCCACCAGCCCCCTAGATTCGCCCCTCCACTTT
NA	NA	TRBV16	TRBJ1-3	CASRGAISGNTIYF	TGTGCCAGCAGGGGAGCTATCTCTGGAAACACCATATATTTT
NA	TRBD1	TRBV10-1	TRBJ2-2	CASSGTGDPTGELFF	TGCGCCAGCAGTGGGACAGGGGATCCCACCGGGGAGCTGTTTTTT
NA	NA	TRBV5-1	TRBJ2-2	CASSLGEDGELFF	TGCGCCAGCAGCTTGGGTGAGGACGGGGAGCTGTTTTTT
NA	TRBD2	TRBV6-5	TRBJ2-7	CASYLSGGEEQYF	TGTGCCAGCTACCTTAGCGGGGGGGAAGAGCAGTACTTC
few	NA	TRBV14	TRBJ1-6	CASSQLDRNSPLHF	TGTGCCAGCAGCCAACTTGACAGAAATTCACCCCTCCACTTT
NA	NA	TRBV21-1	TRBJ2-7	CASSKALGELQMGPSSYEQYF	TGTGCCAGCAGCAAAGCGCTGGGGGAACTTCAGATGGGCCCCAGCTCCTACGAGCAGTACTTC
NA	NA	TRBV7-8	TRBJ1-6	CASSFPRAGYNSPLHF	TGTGCCAGCAGCTTCCCCAGGGCAGGGTATAATTCACCCCTCCACTTT
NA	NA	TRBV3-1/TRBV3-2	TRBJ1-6	CASSPRTGWPNSPLHF	TGTGCCAGCAGCCCCCGCACAGGGTGGCCTAATTCACCCCTCCACTTT
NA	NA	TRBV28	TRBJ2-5	CASSLSNQGETQYF	TGTGCCAGCAGTTTATCCAACCAAGGGGAGACCCAGTACTTC
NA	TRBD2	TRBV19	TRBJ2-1	CASSTLAGGYNEQFF	TGTGCCAGTAGTACCCTAGCGGGGGGATACAATGAGCAGTTCTTC
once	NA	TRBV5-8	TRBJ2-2	CASSLGYTGELFF	TGTGCCAGCAGCTTGGGTTACACCGGGGAGCTGTTTTTT
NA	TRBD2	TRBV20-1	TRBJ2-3	CSASENGEGGSDTQYF	TGCAGTGCTAGTGAGAATGGGGAGGGAGGGTCAGATACGCAGTATTTT
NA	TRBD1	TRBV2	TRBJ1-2	CASSGTGTYGYGYTF	TGTGCCAGCAGTGGGACAGGGACCTATGGCTATGGCTACACCTTC
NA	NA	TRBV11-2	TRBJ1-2	CASTRKEETYGYTF	TGTGCCAGCACCCGTAAAGAAGAGACCTATGGCTACACCTTC
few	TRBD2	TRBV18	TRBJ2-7	CASSPFGTSGYEQYF	TGTGCCAGCTCACCATTTGGGACTAGCGGTTACGAGCAGTACTTC
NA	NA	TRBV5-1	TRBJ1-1	CASSLAADTSNTEAFF	TGCGCCAGCAGCTTGGCCGCAGACACCTCGAACACTGAAGCTTTCTTT
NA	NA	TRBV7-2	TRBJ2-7	CASSLDLGLLFYEQYF	TGTGCCAGCAGCTTAGATCTCGGGCTGCTCTTCTACGAGCAGTACTTC
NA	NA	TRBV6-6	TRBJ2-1	CASRGPTWWGDEQFF	TGTGCCAGCAGGGGCCCGACTTGGTGGGGGGATGAGCAGTTCTTC
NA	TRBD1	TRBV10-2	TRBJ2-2	CASRGQGYTGELFF	TGCGCCAGCAGAGGACAGGGTTACACCGGGGAGCTGTTTTTT
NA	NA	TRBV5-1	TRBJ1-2	CASSLGDLGIGYTF	TGCGCCAGCAGCTTGGGAGACTTGGGGATCGGCTACACCTTC
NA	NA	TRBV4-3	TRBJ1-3	CASSQDLRVGSGAGNTIYF	TGCGCCAGCAGCCAAGATTTGAGGGTAGGGTCGGGCGCTGGAAACACCATATATTTT
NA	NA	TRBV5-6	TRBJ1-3	CASSLGGGFGNTIYF	TGTGCCAGCAGCTTGGGTGGAGGGTTTGGAAACACCATATATTTT
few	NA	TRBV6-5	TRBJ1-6	CASSSPGSPLHF	TGTGCCAGCAGCTCCCCGGGGTCACCCCTCCACTTT
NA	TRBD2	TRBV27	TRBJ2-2	CASSTSGGPRYGELFF	TGTGCCAGCAGTACTAGCGGGGGCCCTCGGTACGGGGAGCTGTTTTTT
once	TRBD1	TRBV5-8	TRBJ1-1	CASSLYKTGITEAFF	TGTGCCAGCAGCTTGTATAAGACAGGGATCACTGAAGCTTTCTTT
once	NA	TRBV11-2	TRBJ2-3	CASSFDWDTQYF	TGTGCCAGCAGCTTTGACTGGGATACGCAGTATTTT
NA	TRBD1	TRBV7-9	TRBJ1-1	CASSLDRGRYFF	TGTGCCAGCAGCTTAGACAGGGGCCGATACTTCTTT
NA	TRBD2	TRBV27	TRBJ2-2	CASSLMGQRGVTGELFF	TGTGCCAGCAGTTTAATGGGCCAGCGGGGGGTTACCGGGGAGCTGTTTTTT
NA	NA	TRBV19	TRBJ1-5	CASSIGAGQPQHF	TGTGCCAGTAGTATAGGGGCGGGTCAGCCCCAGCATTTT
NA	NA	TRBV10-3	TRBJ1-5	CAIGRENQPQHF	TGTGCCATAGGACGGGAAAATCAGCCCCAGCATTTT
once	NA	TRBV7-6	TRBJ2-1	CASSLVVRGVNFDNEQFF	TGTGCCAGCAGCTTAGTAGTCAGGGGCGTTAATTTTGACAATGAGCAGTTCTTC
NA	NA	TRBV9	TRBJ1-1	CASSVDLLGGLGTEAFF	TGTGCCAGCAGCGTAGATCTTTTGGGGGGGCTTGGCACTGAAGCTTTCTTT
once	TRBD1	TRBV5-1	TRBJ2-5	CASSLERWTGQETQYF	TGCGCCAGCAGCTTGGAAAGATGGACAGGGCAAGAGACCCAGTACTTC
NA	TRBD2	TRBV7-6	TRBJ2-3	CASSPLPLSGGNTDTQYF	TGTGCCAGCAGCCCTTTACCCCTTAGCGGGGGAAACACAGATACGCAGTATTTT
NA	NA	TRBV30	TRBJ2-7	CAWSDEGVRGYF	TGTGCCTGGAGTGATGAGGGGGTTAGAGGGTACTTC
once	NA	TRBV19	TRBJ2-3	CASSTTTGLDTQYF	TGTGCCAGTAGTACGACCACAGGCTTGGATACGCAGTATTTT
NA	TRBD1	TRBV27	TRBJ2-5	CATKLGGAPLETQYF	TGTGCCACTAAATTAGGGGGCGCCCCATTAGAGACCCAGTACTTC
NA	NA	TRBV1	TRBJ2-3	CTRLGHRDDTQYF	TGCACCAGGCTAGGACACAGGGATGATACGCAGTATTTT
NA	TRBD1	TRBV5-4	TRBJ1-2	CASSSNRGSAGYTF	TGTGCCAGCAGCTCCAACAGGGGAAGCGCTGGCTACACCTTC
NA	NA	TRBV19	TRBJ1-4	CASSLYRSNEKLFF	TGTGCCAGTAGTTTGTACAGGAGTAATGAAAAACTGTTTTTT
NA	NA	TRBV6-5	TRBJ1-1	CASSYGGDGTEAFF	TGTGCCAGCAGTTATGGAGGAGATGGAACTGAAGCTTTCTTT
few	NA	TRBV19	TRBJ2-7	CASSLSLAGYEQYF	TGTGCCAGTAGTCTCAGCTTGGCGGGGTACGAGCAGTACTTC
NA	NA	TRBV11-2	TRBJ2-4	CASSLEWTGNIQYF	TGTGCCAGCAGCTTAGAATGGACGGGGAACATTCAGTACTTC
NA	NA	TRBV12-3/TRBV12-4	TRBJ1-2	CASSLGPHYGYTF	TGTGCCAGCAGTTTAGGACCACACTATGGCTACACCTTC
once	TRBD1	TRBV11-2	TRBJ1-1	CASSLAPGQALYQAFF	TGTGCCAGCAGCTTAGCCCCGGGACAGGCCTTGTACCAAGCTTTCTTT
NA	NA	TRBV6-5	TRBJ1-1	CASSPFQLLNTEAFF	TGTGCCAGCAGCCCCTTCCAGCTATTGAACACTGAAGCTTTCTTT
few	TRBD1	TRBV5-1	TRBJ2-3	CASSQGQGGRDTQYF	TGCGCCAGCAGCCAGGGACAGGGGGGTAGAGATACGCAGTATTTT
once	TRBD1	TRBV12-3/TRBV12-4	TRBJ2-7	CASSRDSSYEQYF	TGTGCCAGCAGTCGGGACAGCTCCTACGAGCAGTACTTC
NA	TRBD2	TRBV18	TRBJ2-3	CASSPRLAGDLTDTQYF	TGTGCCAGCTCACCCCGACTAGCGGGGGACCTCACAGATACGCAGTATTTT
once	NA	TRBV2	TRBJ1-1	CASSEIGDTEAFF	TGTGCCAGCAGTGAAATCGGCGACACTGAAGCTTTCTTT